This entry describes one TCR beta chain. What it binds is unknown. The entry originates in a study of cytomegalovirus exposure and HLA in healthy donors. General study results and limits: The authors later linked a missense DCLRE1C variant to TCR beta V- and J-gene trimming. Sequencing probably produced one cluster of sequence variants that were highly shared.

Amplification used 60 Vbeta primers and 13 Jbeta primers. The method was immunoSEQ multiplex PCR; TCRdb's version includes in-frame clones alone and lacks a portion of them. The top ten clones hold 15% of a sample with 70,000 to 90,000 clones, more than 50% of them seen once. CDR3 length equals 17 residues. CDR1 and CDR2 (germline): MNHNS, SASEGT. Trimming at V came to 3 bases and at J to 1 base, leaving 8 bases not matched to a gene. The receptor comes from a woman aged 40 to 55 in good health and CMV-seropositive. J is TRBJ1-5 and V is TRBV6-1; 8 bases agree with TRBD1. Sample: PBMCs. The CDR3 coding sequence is TGTGCCAGCAGTGACCGGACAGGGCCGGCAAGCAATCAGCCCCAGCATTTT. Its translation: CASSDRTGPASNQPQHF.